This T cell receptor beta chain was found in a study of T-cell memory formation after mild COVID-19. This clonotype was counted between two and nine times. What it recognizes is unknown. V lost 4 bases, J lost 7 bases, and 7 bases stayed unmatched. The length of the CDR3 is 14 residues. CDR1 is LGHDT and CDR2 is YNNKEL in the germline V gene (reference sequence). TCRdb used MiXCR to reprocess the 5' RACE reads, holding one entry per CDR3 protein. The table lists around 340,000 distinct CDR3 sequences, 12% to 15% of them singletons. Regarding the study as a whole: Day 15 to 85 contracting clones showed balanced CD4/CD8; later expanders leaned CD4+.

The receptor was derived from a man younger than 30 who had mild COVID-19 (a few samples of this study predate the infection). Cell type and time point are not known. The chain is built from TRBV3-1 and TRBJ1-2, with 9 positions matching TRBD1. Material for sequencing was PBMCs or a T cell subset sorted from them (not recorded which). This chain's CDR3 is CASSLDRGMSGYTF. The CDR3 nucleotides are TGTGCCAGCAGCCTTGACAGGGGGATGAGTGGCTACACCTTC.